Below, 27 T cell receptor beta chains from the same sample are listed, as sequenced in a study of regulatory T cells in long-lasting Graves disease. Regarding time point: newly diagnosed GD, antithyroid drugs for less than 3 months. The TCR library was prepared using RNA isolated from PBMCs. Arm-PCR with iRepertoire HTBI primers amplified the CDR3 regions for these TCR beta libraries. TCRdb processed the multiplex PCR reads anew with MiXCR; each CDR3 protein has one entry. In the table there are approximately 400,000 distinct CDR3 sequences, approximately 16% of which are singletons. The data also belong to a second study, concerning T cells in Graves' hyperthyroidism and ophthalmopathy.

Sequences were derived from peripheral blood mononuclear cells (PBMCs), sampled at new diagnosis, from a patient treated with antithyroid drugs. The receptors shown here come from a woman between 40 and 50 years old with Graves disease.

The CDR3 nucleotides are TGTGCCAGCAGTTACGCGGGGGGTCAGCCCCAGCATTTT. This gives the protein CASSYAGGQPQHF. V and J are TRBV6-9 and TRBJ1-5; a weak D match, TRBD1 (5 bases). The CDR3 loop spans 13 amino acids. The V end lost 3 bases, the J end lost 6 bases, and 9 bases lay between the germline ends. Germline assignment: CDR1 MNHGY and CDR2 SVAAGI.

At least ten counts were recorded for this clonotype. The J gene is TRBJ2-7, the V gene TRBV11-1, with TRBD2 identical over 7 bases. The CDR3 runs 17 residues. V gave up 0 bases and J gave up 2 bases; unmatched junction bases: 10. Germline CDR1 is SGHAT and CDR2 is FQDESV (reference sequence). CDR3 coding DNA: TGTGCCAGCAGCTTAGCCTCCCGGGCTAGCGGCACCTACGAGCAGTACTTC. It specifies CASSLASRASGTYEQYF.

This clonotype has a handful of counts. V and J are TRBV6-1 and TRBJ2-7; TRBD2 aligns across 12 bases. This CDR3 comprises 14 residues. V lost 8 bases and J lost 7; bases outside the gene matches: 9. CDR1 and CDR2 (germline): MNHNS, SASEGT. CDR3 sequence reads: CASGTGLAGPEQYF. Here the CDR3 DNA reads TGTGCCAGCGGGACTGGACTAGCGGGACCTGAGCAGTACTTC.

The table lists this clonotype with a few counts. CDR3 loop: CASTTGTGNTEAFF. The CDR3 DNA reads as TGCGCCAGCACTACCGGGACAGGGAACACTGAAGCTTTCTTT. The chain uses TRBV5-1 and TRBJ1-1, with 8 positions matching TRBD1. The CDR3 length is 14 residues. The V gene's germline CDR1 is SGHRS and CDR2 YFSETQ. J gave up 1 base and V 6 bases, and 5 bases lay outside the gene matches.

This clonotype has a count of ten or more. V is TRBV20-1 and J is TRBJ2-3; D is undetermined. Germline CDR1 DFQATT, CDR2 SNEGSKA (reference sequence). V was trimmed by 3 bases and J by 5 bases, leaving 6 bases between them. The CDR3 is 11 amino acids. CDR3 DNA sequence: TGCAGTGCTAGGCTTGGAGATACGCAGTATTTT. Translation: CSARLGDTQYF.

This clonotype showed up many times. The chain recombines TRBV18 with TRBJ2-2, with TRBD2 as a possible D gene (5 bases). Germline V gives CDR1 KGHSH, CDR2 LQKENI. The CDR3 extends over 14 amino acids. Trimming left V 5 bases short and J 3 bases short, with 10 bases between. CDR3 DNA: TGTGCCAGCTCAATAGCGACTTACACCGGGGAGCTGTTTTTT. Its protein is CASSIATYTGELFF.

This clonotype was recorded a few times. The rearrangement uses TRBV19 and TRBJ2-1, with D perhaps matching TRBD1 or TRBD2 (5 bases each). Germline assignment: CDR1 LNHDA and CDR2 SQIVND (reference sequence). The CDR3 is 13 amino acids. V dropped 2 bases and J dropped 7 bases, with 9 bases sitting between them. The DNA for the CDR3 is TGTGCCAGTAGTATATCCAGGGAGAATGAGCAGTTCTTC. The encoded protein is CASSISRENEQFF.

This clonotype was seen repeatedly, ten times or more. This chain joins TRBV27 and TRBJ1-2, with D uncertain. V dropped 0 bases and J dropped 2 bases, with 7 bases sitting between them. Germline-derived CDR1 and CDR2 are MNHEY and SMNVEV (reference sequence). The CDR3 has 14 amino acids. This CDR3 is CASSLSQMNYGYTF. The CDR3 DNA sequence: TGTGCCAGCAGTTTATCGCAGATGAACTATGGCTACACCTTC.

This clonotype was counted many times. The chain employs TRBV27 and TRBJ1-1; D not resolved. Germline CDR1 reads MNHEY; CDR2 reads SMNVEV (reference sequence). The CDR3 contains 14 residues. Trimming pared 4 bases from V and 1 base from J, leaving 10 bases between. For the CDR3, the DNA is TGTGCCAGCAGTTCCCCGGGGTGGAACACTGAAGCTTTCTTT. Translated: CASSSPGWNTEAFF.

This clonotype was observed at least ten times. V is TRBV28 and J is TRBJ2-2, with 14 positions matching TRBD2. The J segment lost 3 bases and the V segment lost 5 bases, leaving 5 bases of the junction unmatched. The CDR3 covers 17 residues. The germline V gene encodes CDR1 MDHEN and CDR2 SYDVKM. The CDR3 loop reads CASSHPGLAGDTGELFF. The CDR3, as DNA: TGTGCCAGCAGTCATCCGGGACTAGCGGGAGACACCGGGGAGCTGTTTTTT.

This clonotype was picked up a small number of times. V gene TRBV6-1 combines with J gene TRBJ2-3; the match to TRBD2 covers 8 bases. The CDR3 has 16 residues. The V segment lost 3 bases and the J segment 5 bases; nucleotides outside the gene matches: 10. Germline CDR1 reads MNHNS; CDR2 reads SASEGT. The CDR3, as DNA: TGTGCCAGCAGTGAGCCGGGACTAGGTACAGGAGATACGCAGTATTTT. Translation gives CASSEPGLGTGDTQYF.

In its sample, this clonotype was seen many times. The rearrangement links TRBV28 to TRBJ2-1, with a possible D match to TRBD2 (6 bases). The length of the CDR3 is 17 residues. Trimming removed 3 bases at V and 12 bases at J, with 27 bases between. Germline loops: CDR1 MDHEN, CDR2 SYDVKM. CDR3 sequence: CASSLSFGSAMRRGQFF. The CDR3, as DNA: TGTGCCAGCAGTTTGAGCTTTGGCAGTGCTATGCGGAGGGGGCAGTTCTTC.

The sample holds many counts of this clonotype. This chain links TRBV10-2 with TRBJ2-1; D perhaps matches TRBD2 (5 bases). V lost 4 bases and J 2 bases, leaving 9 bases between the germline ends. The germline CDR1 and CDR2 sequences are WSHSY and SAAADI. This CDR3 contains 14 residues. This CDR3 reads CASSGRTAYNEQFF. CDR3 bases: TGCGCCAGCAGTGGGAGGACCGCCTACAATGAGCAGTTCTTC.

CDR3 sequence (DNA): TGTGCCAGCAGCTCCGCGGGAGGGTCGGGCCCAGATACGCAGTATTTT. It yields the protein CASSSAGGSGPDTQYF. The chain has TRBV7-2 and TRBJ2-3; 9 nucleotides match TRBD2. The CDR3 consists of 16 residues. Trimming cost V 4 bases and J 4 bases; bases outside gene matches: 9. Germline CDR1 and CDR2: SGHTA and FQGNSA.

With respect to this clonotype: This likely came from a read error, as a far larger clone is one base away. The chain uses TRBV10-3 and TRBJ2-1, with 9 nucleotides matching TRBD2. Trimming removed 1 base from V and 10 bases from J; junction bases left unmatched: 11. The CDR3 runs 16 residues. Germline CDR1 reads ENHRY; CDR2 reads SYGVKD. The CDR3 bases are TGTGCCATCAGTGAGTATGTTAGCGGGAGTGGGTACGAGCAGTTCTTC. This sequence encodes CAISEYVSGSGYEQFF.

In this sample, this clonotype turned up many times. This chain uses TRBV28 with TRBJ2-2; D is possibly TRBD2 (5 bases). The germline gives CDR1 MDHEN, CDR2 SYDVKM. The CDR3 has 14 residues. V gave up 2 bases and J gave up 7 bases, with 11 bases separating them. This CDR3 reads CASSLRSGNGELFF. The DNA of the CDR3 is TGTGCCAGCAGTTTAAGGAGCGGAAACGGGGAGCTGTTTTTT. The full variable domain, completed using reference TRBV28 and TRBJ2-2, is DVKVTQSSRYLVKRTGEKVFLECVQDMDHENMFWYRQDPGLGLRLIYFSYDVKMKEKGDIPEGYSVSREKKERFSLILESASTNQTSMYLCASSLRSGNGELFFGEGSRLTVL.

This clonotype was recorded many times. V usage is TRBV7-2 and J usage is TRBJ1-5, with 7 bases fitting TRBD1. The V gene end was trimmed by 2 bases and the J gene end by 3 bases; junction bases not matched to a gene: 7. The CDR3 sequence is 16 residues long. The germline gives CDR1 SGHTA, CDR2 FQGNSA. CDR3: CASSLFPRGSNQPQHF. CDR3 DNA: TGTGCCAGCAGCTTATTCCCCAGGGGGTCCAATCAGCCCCAGCATTTT.

Many counts were recorded for this clonotype. Germline is not matched at one junction end, which may reflect a read error. This chain uses TRBV7-7 with TRBJ2-5; perhaps TRBD2 as D (5 bases). CDR1 and CDR2 (germline): SSHAT, FNYEAQ (reference sequence). CDR3 length equals 14 residues. CDR3 in DNA: TGTGCTAGCAGCTCACTAGTAGGCCAAGAGACCCAGTACTTC. As protein: CASSSLVGQETQYF.

This clonotype has at least ten counts. The CDR3 region is CASSPGPRETQYF. The CDR3 DNA reads TGTGCCAGCAGCCCGGGCCCTAGGGAGACCCAGTACTTC. V gene TRBV7-3 combines with J gene TRBJ2-5; D remains unclear. Germline V gene lookup returns CDR1 SGHTA and CDR2 FQGTGA. This CDR3 contains 13 residues. Trimming removed 5 bases from V and 5 bases from J, with 12 bases in between.

CDR3 bases: TGTGCCAGCAGCTTGGGGGGGCTCCGAGAGACCCAGTACTTC. Protein sequence: CASSLGGLRETQYF. The chain has TRBV5-6 and TRBJ2-5, with a weak D call TRBD1 (6 bases). V gave up 0 bases and J gave up 4 bases, with 10 bases separating them. This CDR3 is 14 amino acids long. The germline V gene has CDR1 SGHDT and CDR2 YYEEEE.

Concerning this clonotype itself: A much bigger clone sits one base away, suggesting this may be a read error. This chain connects TRBV6-9 to TRBJ1-2; D gene unclear. The CDR3 contains 12 residues. Germline CDR1 MNHGY, CDR2 SVAAGI. The CDR3 loop is CACSYAARGYTF. The CDR3 DNA is TGTGCCTGCAGTTACGCAGCTCGCGGCTACACCTTC.

The sample holds many counts of this clonotype. The chain employs TRBV7-2 and TRBJ2-3, with 9 bases lining up with TRBD2. Germline V CDR1 and CDR2: SGHTA, FQGNSA. V was clipped by 1 base and J by 2 bases; unmatched bases: 7. The CDR3 is 17 residues long. The chain's CDR3 is CASSLGLAGDHTDTQYF. The CDR3 DNA follows: TGTGCCAGCAGCTTAGGATTAGCGGGGGACCACACAGATACGCAGTATTTT.

This clonotype has a handful of counts. This sequence joins TRBV28 and TRBJ1-3; 9 bases line up with TRBD1. V gave up 0 bases and J gave up 3 bases; unmatched junction bases: 6. The germline gives CDR1 MDHEN, CDR2 SYDVKM. The CDR3 totals 17 residues. The CDR3 coding sequence is TGTGCCAGCAGTTTATGGACCGGGACAGGGATTGGAAACACCATATATTTT. Protein product: CASSLWTGTGIGNTIYF.

This clonotype was detected ten times or more. The V and J genes are TRBV2 and TRBJ2-7; TRBD2 agrees at 15 bases. Germline V gives CDR1 SNHLY, CDR2 FYNNEI. This CDR3 spans 14 amino acids. The V gene end was trimmed by 4 bases and the J gene end by 5 bases; junction bases not matched to a gene: 0. CDR3 sequence: CASSGTSGRDEQYF. The CDR3 nucleotides are TGTGCCAGCAGTGGGACTAGCGGGAGGGACGAGCAGTACTTC.

The J gene is TRBJ2-1, the V gene TRBV29-1; no definite D call. The CDR3 covers 12 residues. Trimming removed 0 bases at V and 8 bases at J, with 8 bases between. Germline assignment: CDR1 SQVTM and CDR2 ANQGSEA. The CDR3 DNA reads TGCAGCGTTGAAGATCGCGAAGATGAGCAGTTCTTC. Protein product: CSVEDREDEQFF.

This clonotype was recorded many times. The V call is TRBV30, the J call TRBJ1-1; the D gene is possibly TRBD1 (6 bases). The CDR3 totals 13 residues. Germline lookup yields CDR1 GTSNPN and CDR2 SVGIG (reference sequence). Deletions cut 0 bases from V and 5 bases from J, with 10 bases between. The CDR3 loop is CAWSVNRVTEAFF. CDR3 bases: TGTGCCTGGAGTGTAAACAGGGTGACTGAAGCTTTCTTT. The full variable domain, completed using reference TRBV30 and TRBJ1-1, is SQTIHQWPATLVQPVGSPLSLECTVEGTSNPNLYWYRQAAGRGLQLLFYSVGIGQISSEVPQNLSASRPQDRQFILSSKKLLLSDSGFYLCAWSVNRVTEAFFGQGTRLTVV.

Many counts were recorded for this clonotype. The chain uses TRBV29-1 and TRBJ2-3; no clear D gene. This CDR3 is 13 amino acids long. V shed 8 bases and J shed 5 bases, with 17 bases lying between them. The germline gives CDR1 SQVTM, CDR2 ANQGSEA. The CDR3 sequence: CSLRDMRKDTQYF. As DNA, the CDR3 is TGCAGCTTAAGGGATATGAGAAAAGATACGCAGTATTTT.